Included here is one T cell receptor beta chain sequence, with context. This sample is part of a study of regulatory T cells in long-lasting Graves disease. The time point here: newly diagnosed GD, antithyroid drugs for less than 3 months. Extracted RNA from PBMCs served as the source of the TCR library. TCR beta libraries were built with iRepertoire HTBI primers and Arm-PCR of CDR3 regions. TCRdb called the multiplex PCR reads again in MiXCR, with one record for every CDR3 protein. The sample lists about 440,000 distinct CDR3 sequences, over 15% occurring once. These records were also assigned to another study, of T cells in Graves' hyperthyroidism and ophthalmopathy.

This receptor was identified in a woman younger than 35 with Graves disease. The sequenced sample was peripheral blood mononuclear cells (PBMCs), obtained at new diagnosis, from a patient treated with antithyroid drugs.

Written as DNA, the CDR3 is TGTGCCAGCAGCTTAGATCGCCTAGCGGGAGGGGGAAATGAGCAGTTCTTC. Translation gives CASSLDRLAGGGNEQFF. The chain joins TRBV11-2 to TRBJ2-1, with TRBD2 matching over 12 bases. The trim removed 0 bases at V and 7 bases at J, leaving 7 bases unmatched. This CDR3 contains 17 residues. Looked up from germline, CDR1 is SGHAT and CDR2 is FQNNGV. The complete variable domain, with remaining parts taken from reference TRBV11-2 and TRBJ2-1, reads EAGVAQSPRYKIIEKRQSVAFWCNPISGHATLYWYQQILGQGPKLLIQFQNNGVVDDSQLPKDRFSAERLKGVDSTLKIQPAKLEDSAVYLCASSLDRLAGGGNEQFFGPGTRLTVL.